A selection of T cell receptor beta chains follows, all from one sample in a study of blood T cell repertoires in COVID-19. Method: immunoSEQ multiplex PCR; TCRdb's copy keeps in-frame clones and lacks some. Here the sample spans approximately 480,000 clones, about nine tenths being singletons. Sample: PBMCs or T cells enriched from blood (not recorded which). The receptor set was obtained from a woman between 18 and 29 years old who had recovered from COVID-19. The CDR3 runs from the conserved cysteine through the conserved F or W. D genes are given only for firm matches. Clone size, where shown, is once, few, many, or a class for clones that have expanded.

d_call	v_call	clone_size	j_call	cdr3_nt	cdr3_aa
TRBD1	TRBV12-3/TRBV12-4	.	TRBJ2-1	TGTGCCAGTAGACAGGGTCCCAATGAGCAGTTCTTC	CASRQGPNEQFF
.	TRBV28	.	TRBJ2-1	TGTGCCAGCAGTTTAAGGGGCAGGGTAGACAATGAGCAGTTCTTC	CASSLRGRVDNEQFF
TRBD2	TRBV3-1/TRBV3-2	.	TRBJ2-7	TGTGCCAGCAGCCAAGCTAGCGGGGGGGCCTACGAGCAGTACTTC	CASSQASGGAYEQYF
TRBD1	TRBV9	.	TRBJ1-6	TGTGCCAGCAGCCAGGACAGGTTATCGCCTAATTCACCCCTCCACTTT	CASSQDRLSPNSPLHF
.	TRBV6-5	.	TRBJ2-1	TGTGCCAGCAGTTACTCGGAGACCAATGAGCAGTTCTTC	CASSYSETNEQFF
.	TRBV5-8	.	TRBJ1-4	TGTGCCAGCAGCTTAGGACAGATTAATGAAAAACTGTTTTTT	CASSLGQINEKLFF
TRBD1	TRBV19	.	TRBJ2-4	TGTGCCAGTAGTACCCGACAGGGGCTTAACATTCAGTACTTC	CASSTRQGLNIQYF
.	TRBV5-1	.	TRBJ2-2	TGCGCCAGCAGCTTGGACACCTCAGTAACGAACACCGGGGAGCTGTTTTTT	CASSLDTSVTNTGELFF
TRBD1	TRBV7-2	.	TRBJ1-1	TGTGCCAGCAGTCTCCTGACAGGGGGGGATAGAACTGAAGCTTTCTTT	CASSLLTGGDRTEAFF
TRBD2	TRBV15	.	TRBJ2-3	TGTGCCACCAGCAGAGAGGGAGGGACGCAGTATTTT	CATSREGGTQYF
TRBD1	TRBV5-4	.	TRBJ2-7	TGTGCCAGCAGCTTGAGGGGGCAATTGGACGAGCAGTACTTC	CASSLRGQLDEQYF
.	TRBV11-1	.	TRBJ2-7	TGTGCCAGCAGCTTAGCCTATGTCGGTGTCTACGAGCAGTACTTC	CASSLAYVGVYEQYF
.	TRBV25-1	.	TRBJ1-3	TGTGCCAGCAGTGTACAAGGGTTCGGGGACACCATATATTTT	CASSVQGFGDTIYF
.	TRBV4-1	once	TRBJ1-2	TGCGCCAGCAGCCATTCTCCCAGGGGAAGAGGCTATGGCTACACCTTC	CASSHSPRGRGYGYTF
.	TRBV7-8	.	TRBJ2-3	TGTGCCAGCAGTTCCAGACAGCGTACAGATACGCAGTATTTT	CASSSRQRTDTQYF